Below, 14 T cell receptor beta chains from the same sample are listed, as sequenced in a study of regulatory T cells in long-lasting Graves disease. The TCR beta library used iRepertoire HTBI primers with Arm-PCR amplification of CDR3. MiXCR, run by TCRdb on the multiplex PCR reads, gives a single entry per CDR3 protein. The table shows 450,000 or so distinct CDR3 sequences, with around 21% occurring only once. Indicated time point: persistent/refractory GD, antithyroid drugs over 5 years with positive TRAb. RNA from PBMCs was the source of the TCR library. Material: peripheral blood mononuclear cells (PBMCs), obtained when the disease was refractory, from a patient treated with antithyroid drugs. Every receptor here comes from a female donor with Graves disease.

The CDR3 nucleotides read TGTGCCTGGAGTACAGCAAACACTGAAGCTTTCTTT. Its translation is CAWSTANTEAFF. The rearrangement uses TRBV30 and TRBJ1-1; no firm D call. The length of the CDR3 is 12 residues. Germline values: CDR1 GTSNPN, CDR2 SVGIG (reference sequence). With 2 bases removed from V and 2 bases from J, the gap between germline ends came to 6 bases.

This clonotype was recorded many times. The chain couples TRBV12-3 or TRBV12-4 to TRBJ2-2; unclear D gene. The CDR3 is made up of 14 amino acids. V was shortened by 11 bases and J by 0 bases, with 13 bases between the two germline ends. For the CDR3, the DNA is TGTGCCTCTATTGGAACAGCGAACACCGGGGAGCTGTTTTTT. This sequence encodes CASIGTANTGELFF.

This clonotype was seen only a few times. The chain has TRBV11-2 and TRBJ2-6; D is ambiguous. The V gene's germline CDR1 is SGHAT and CDR2 FQNNGV. The CDR3 is made up of 16 amino acids. Trimming took off 0 bases at V and 0 bases at J, with 6 bases between the two ends. CDR3 protein: CASSLEFRSGANVLTF. The CDR3 nucleotides are TGTGCCAGCAGCTTAGAGTTCCGCTCTGGGGCCAACGTCCTGACTTTC.

V gene TRBV30 combines with J gene TRBJ2-3; D is unclear. Trimming shortened V by 5 bases and J by 4 bases, and 13 bases separated the two germline ends. The CDR3 loop spans 13 amino acids. Germline V lookup: CDR1 GTSNPN, CDR2 SVGIG (reference sequence). The CDR3: CAWGPRKADTQYF. The CDR3, as DNA: TGTGCCTGGGGTCCCCGGAAGGCAGATACGCAGTATTTT.

This clonotype came up many times. CDR3 sequence: CASSLGTGTFSNTEAFF. In nucleotides, the CDR3 is TGTGCCAGCAGTTTAGGGACAGGGACTTTTTCGAACACTGAAGCTTTCTTT. The chain is built from TRBV12-3 or TRBV12-4 and TRBJ1-1; 8 bases line up with TRBD1. This CDR3 comprises 17 residues. Unmatched junction bases numbered 8, after V lost 1 base and J lost 1 base.

This clonotype appeared many times. CDR3 residues: CAISESIHWGKNIQYF. The CDR3 DNA sequence: TGTGCCATCAGTGAGTCTATCCACTGGGGCAAAAACATTCAGTACTTC. The chain joins TRBV10-3 to TRBJ2-4, with D unclear. V lost 0 bases, J lost 3 bases, and 12 bases lay in between. Germline CDR1 ENHRY, CDR2 SYGVKD. The CDR3 loop spans 16 amino acids.

The count of this clonotype is one. The CDR3 reads CASRLAHEQYF. DNA for the CDR3: TGTGCCAGCAGACTAGCGCACGAGCAGTACTTC. The chain links TRBV25-1 to TRBJ2-7; 7 bases line up with TRBD2. From germline, CDR1 is MGHDK and CDR2 SYGVNS. This CDR3 contains 11 residues. The junction had 1 base not matched to a gene; V was cut back by 6 bases and J by 5 bases.

This chain uses TRBV7-9 with TRBJ1-3; D remains ambiguous. Germline V gene lookup returns CDR1 SEHNR and CDR2 FQNEAQ (reference sequence). Trimming cost V 7 bases and J 3 bases, with 10 bases left between them. The CDR3 spans 13 residues. The CDR3 is CASTSLLGNTIYF. As DNA, the CDR3 is TGTGCCAGCACCTCACTCCTTGGAAACACCATATATTTT.

This clonotype was found a few times. The V and J genes are TRBV13 and TRBJ2-1, with 8 positions matching TRBD2. CDR1 is PRHDT, CDR2 FYEKMQ, per germline (reference sequence). The CDR3 contains 14 residues. Trimming at V came to 5 bases and at J to 6 bases, leaving 6 bases not matched to a gene. For the CDR3, the DNA is TGTGCCAGCAGCCTCACCGGGACTAGCAATGAGCAGTTCTTC. Encoded protein: CASSLTGTSNEQFF.

This clonotype was observed many times. The chain is built from TRBV20-1 and TRBJ2-5; TRBD2 aligns across 8 bases. The CDR3 has 14 residues. With 6 bases clipped from V and 2 bases from J, the junction kept 8 bases outside the gene matches. CDR1 is DFQATT, CDR2 SNEGSKA, per germline (reference sequence). The CDR3 sequence is CSAFSLAEQETQYF. CDR3 DNA sequence: TGCAGTGCCTTTTCACTAGCGGAACAAGAGACCCAGTACTTC.

The table lists this clonotype with a few counts. The chain is built from TRBV6-1 and TRBJ2-7; the match to TRBD1 covers 11 bases. The germline V gene has CDR1 MNHNS and CDR2 SASEGT. The trim removed 7 bases at V and 1 base at J, leaving 6 bases unmatched. The CDR3 runs 15 residues. The CDR3 DNA sequence: TGTGCCAGCAAAGAGGGACAGGGGGGATCCTACGAGCAGTACTTC. Encoded protein: CASKEGQGGSYEQYF.

J is TRBJ1-5 and V is TRBV6-9; no definite D call. The CDR3 is made up of 14 amino acids. Trimming removed 3 bases at V and 7 bases at J, with 13 bases between. Germline CDR1 MNHGY, CDR2 SVAAGI. The CDR3 region has the DNA TGTGCCAGCAGTTACACCCATGGGAACCAGCCCCAGCATTTT. Residues: CASSYTHGNQPQHF.

This clonotype has ten or more counts. The J gene is TRBJ1-1, the V gene TRBV6-1, with D possibly TRBD1 on 5 matching bases. The CDR3 totals 13 residues. The ends were cut back, 6 bases at V and 0 bases at J, with 8 bases in the middle. The germline gives CDR1 MNHNS, CDR2 SASEGT. The CDR3, as DNA: TGTGCCAGCAGAGAGGGACTGAACACTGAAGCTTTCTTT. Protein: CASREGLNTEAFF.

This clonotype was seen a few times. The chain recombines TRBV20-1 with TRBJ1-5; D possibly corresponds to TRBD1 (5 bases). CDR1 is DFQATT, CDR2 SNEGSKA, per germline (reference sequence). V lost 4 bases and J lost 5, with 15 bases in between. The CDR3 is made up of 14 amino acids. CDR3: CSATLGGVHQPQHF. CDR3 nucleotide sequence: TGCAGTGCTACCTTGGGGGGGGTGCATCAGCCCCAGCATTTT.